This T cell receptor (beta chain) stems from a study of cytomegalovirus exposure and HLA in healthy donors. Study in general: An earlier analysis found fewer than 120 million unique TCR beta sequences from approximately 190 million T cells.

Overall study findings and caveats: Because they were indistinguishable, some V segments, including TRBV6-2 and TRBV6-3, were excluded.

With 60 Vbeta and 13 Jbeta primers, the PCR was carried out. Profiled with immunoSEQ multiplex PCR; TCRdb holds only in-frame clones, not every one. Of over 150,000 clones in the sample, more than 60% were seen once. Each donor's status was that of a healthy bone marrow donor. This clone showed up just a few times. Antigen specificity is unknown. The germline gives CDR1 MNHEY, CDR2 SMNVEV (reference sequence). This CDR3 spans 14 amino acids. Trimming shortened V by 3 bases and J by 3 bases, and 8 bases separated the two germline ends. The gene calls are TRBV27 and TRBJ2-2; D unclear. The sample consisted of PBMCs. The sequence was obtained from a man aged 35-49 years in good health and CMV-seronegative. DNA for the CDR3: TGTGCCAGCAGTTTGGCCCTTTACACCGGGGAGCTGTTTTTT. Encoded protein: CASSLALYTGELFF.